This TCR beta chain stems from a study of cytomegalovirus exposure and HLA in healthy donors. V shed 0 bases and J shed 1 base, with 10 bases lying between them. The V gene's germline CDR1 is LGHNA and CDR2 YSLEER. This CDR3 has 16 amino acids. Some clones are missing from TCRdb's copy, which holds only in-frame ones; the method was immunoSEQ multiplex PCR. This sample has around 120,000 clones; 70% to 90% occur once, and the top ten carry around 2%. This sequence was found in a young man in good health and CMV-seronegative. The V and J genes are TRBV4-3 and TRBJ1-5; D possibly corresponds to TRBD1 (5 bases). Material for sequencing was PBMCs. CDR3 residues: CASSQDLRGSNQPQHF. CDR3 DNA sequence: TGCGCCAGCAGCCAAGATTTGCGGGGGAGCAATCAGCCCCAGCATTTT.